A single sample gave rise to the 23 T cell receptor beta chains below, sequenced in a study of read filtering for tumor transcriptome and immune sequencing. Molecular barcoded adaptors covering alpha/delta and beta/gamma chains were used on approximately 400 ng RNA. In TCRdb, the reads were re-called with MiXCR into one record per CDR3 protein. The repertoire has fewer than 50,000 distinct CDR3 sequences, around an eighth of them found once; the top ten carry about 29%. The sequenced material came from a population of CD138-negative cells sorted from bone marrow. These receptors came from a donor older than 35 with multiple myeloma.

The sample holds many counts of this clonotype. This rearrangement joins TRBV6-4 to TRBJ2-6, with D maybe TRBD1 (5 bases). Between the trimmed V and J ends, which lost 8 bases and 0 bases, there was a span of 20 bases. Germline V gives CDR1 MRHNA, CDR2 SNTAGT. This CDR3 is built from 18 residues. CDR3 in DNA: TGTGCCAGCTCCCCTGAAGGGGTCTCCAGCTCTGGGGCCAACGTCCTGACTTTC. Translation gives CASSPEGVSSSGANVLTF.

This clonotype was detected ten times or more. The chain recombines TRBV19 with TRBJ2-1; D is uncertain. The CDR3 consists of 9 residues. The V end was cut by 8 bases, the J end by 15 bases, with 11 bases between. The germline V gene encodes CDR1 LNHDA and CDR2 SQIVND (reference sequence). The CDR3: CASGPPWFF. For the CDR3, the DNA is TGTGCCAGTGGCCCCCCATGGTTCTTC.

This clonotype has at least ten counts. V is TRBV5-1 and J is TRBJ1-1; maybe TRBD1 (5 bases). Germline CDR1 reads SGHRS; CDR2 reads YFSETQ. The V gene lost 0 bases and the J gene lost 3 bases, with 9 bases spanning the gap. The CDR3 is 14 residues long. CDR3 region: CASSLEGSHTEAFF. The DNA for the CDR3 is TGCGCCAGCAGCTTGGAGGGGAGTCACACTGAAGCTTTCTTT.

Many counts were recorded for this clonotype. V usage is TRBV29-1 and J usage is TRBJ2-1; D may be TRBD1 or TRBD2 (5 bases each). The length of the CDR3 is 14 residues. Germline V gene sequence: CDR1 SQVTM, CDR2 ANQGSEA. V lost 5 bases to trimming and J lost 6 bases, with 17 bases between them. For the CDR3, the DNA is TGCAGCGTTCTAACGTTGGGGACCCTCAATGAGCAGTTCTTC. Its translation: CSVLTLGTLNEQFF.

This clonotype has only a few counts. This may come from a read error, since a much larger clone is one base off. CDR3 DNA: TGTGCTAGTGGTTTAGCGCAGGGAATGCACTTC. Translated: CASGLAQGMHF. This chain connects TRBV12-5 to TRBJ2-5; maybe TRBD1 (5 bases). Germline lookup yields CDR1 LGHNT and CDR2 FRNRAP. The CDR3 extends over 11 amino acids.

This clonotype was observed at least ten times. This chain uses TRBV7-2 with TRBJ2-5; TRBD1 is a possible D gene (6 bases). Germline V gives CDR1 SGHTA, CDR2 FQGNSA. Trimming left V 4 bases short and J 1 base short, with 13 bases between. The CDR3 is 15 amino acids. The CDR3 sequence: CASSYGTRTQETQYF. The CDR3 nucleotides are TGTGCCAGCAGCTACGGGACACGGACCCAAGAGACCCAGTACTTC.

Many counts were recorded for this clonotype. The genes are TRBV5-1 and TRBJ2-1; 7 bases align to TRBD1. CDR1 is SGHRS and CDR2 is YFSETQ in the germline V gene. Germline trimming cut 4 bases from V and 6 bases from J; bases unmatched to any gene: 7. The length of the CDR3 is 14 residues. CDR3 sequence: CASSMLTGANEQFF. CDR3 nucleotide sequence: TGCGCCAGCAGCATGTTAACAGGGGCCAATGAGCAGTTCTTC.

The table lists this clonotype with a few counts. This likely stems from a read error, as it lies one base from a far larger clone. The V call is TRBV6-6, the J call TRBJ2-1; D not certain. V lost 2 bases, J lost 8 bases, and 16 bases lay in between. The germline CDR1 and CDR2 sequences are MNHNY and SVGAGI (reference sequence). The CDR3 totals 15 residues. CDR3 coding DNA: TGTGCCAGCAGTTACCGGCAAAACTCCCTCCATGAGCAGTTCTTC. Amino acid sequence: CASSYRQNSLHEQFF.

This clonotype was recorded at least ten times. The chain has TRBV20-1 and TRBJ2-7; 7 bases are a match to TRBD1. CDR3 size: 14 residues. V shed 4 bases, J shed 4 bases, and the junction held 10 bases outside the gene matches. CDR1 is DFQATT, CDR2 SNEGSKA, per germline (reference sequence). The DNA for the CDR3 is TGCAGTGCTAAAGAACCGGGACAGAAATACGAGCAGTACTTC. Translation: CSAKEPGQKYEQYF.

In this sample, this clonotype turned up once. The CDR3 loop is CASSWKLGSSGNTIYF. In DNA form, the CDR3 reads TGTGCCAGCAGCTGGAAGCTGGGGAGCTCTGGAAACACCATATATTTT. The rearrangement uses TRBV5-5 and TRBJ1-3; D is undetermined. This CDR3 has 16 amino acids. CDR1 is SGHKS, CDR2 YYEKEE, per germline (reference sequence). The V gene lost 3 bases and the J gene lost 0 bases, with 13 bases spanning the gap.

This clonotype was seen at least ten times. V usage is TRBV12-3 or TRBV12-4 and J usage is TRBJ1-1; 7 positions match TRBD1. V lost 0 bases and J lost 4; bases outside the gene matches: 2. This CDR3 comprises 14 residues. The CDR3 loop is CASSLAGQATEAFF. The CDR3 bases are TGTGCCAGCAGTTTAGCCGGACAGGCCACTGAAGCTTTCTTT.

This chain connects TRBV5-8 to TRBJ1-5; D is possibly TRBD1 (5 bases). CDR3 size: 15 residues. Germline values: CDR1 SGHTS, CDR2 YDEGEE. Trimming cost V 3 bases and J 0 bases, with 10 bases left between them. CDR3 protein: CASSYGGGSNQPQHF. CDR3 coding DNA: TGTGCCAGCAGCTATGGGGGGGGTAGCAATCAGCCCCAGCATTTT.

This clonotype was picked up many times. This chain links TRBV20-1 with TRBJ2-5; 9 bases line up with TRBD2. J was trimmed by 3 bases and V by 6 bases; bases with no gene match: 5. This CDR3 region has 13 residues. Germline V gene lookup returns CDR1 DFQATT and CDR2 SNEGSKA (reference sequence). The CDR3 protein is CSALTSGEETQYF. In DNA, the CDR3 is TGCAGTGCACTGACTAGCGGCGAAGAGACCCAGTACTTC.

The table lists this clonotype with a few counts. J is TRBJ1-2 and V is TRBV6-5, with 11 positions matching TRBD1. CDR3 length: 16 amino acids. Germline lookup yields CDR1 MNHEY and CDR2 SVGAGI. V trimming: 4 bases; J trimming: 7 bases; junction bases outside the gene matches: 11. For the CDR3, the DNA is TGTGCCAGCAGTTGGCTTGGGGACAGGGGGTATCCTGGCTACACCTTC. It specifies CASSWLGDRGYPGYTF.

This clonotype was recorded a few times. The V call is TRBV29-1, the J call TRBJ2-2, with D possibly being TRBD1 (5 bases). CDR1 and CDR2 (germline): SQVTM, ANQGSEA. The CDR3 has 14 residues. Trimming removed 1 base from V and 2 bases from J, with 8 bases in between. CDR3 sequence (DNA): TGCAGCGTTGAAGGCAGGGCCAACACCGGGGAGCTGTTTTTT. Translating it yields CSVEGRANTGELFF.

This clonotype was seen at least ten times. The chain is built from TRBV29-1 and TRBJ2-5; 8 nucleotides line up with TRBD2. The V gene's germline CDR1 is SQVTM and CDR2 ANQGSEA. V dropped 2 bases and J dropped 1; count of bases not matched to a gene: 9. CDR3 length equals 16 residues. In DNA form, the CDR3 reads TGCAGCGTTGAACCCTCCCCGACTAGCGCCCAAGAGACCCAGTACTTC. Translation: CSVEPSPTSAQETQYF.

This clonotype has ten or more counts. CDR3 nucleotides: TGCGCCAGCAGCCAAGATCAAAGCGGGAGGGCTGGCGAGCAGTTCTTC. Translating it yields CASSQDQSGRAGEQFF. This chain links TRBV4-1 with TRBJ2-1, with 10 bases aligning to TRBD2. Germline CDR1 is MGHRA and CDR2 is YSYEKL. V was pared by 0 bases and J by 10 bases, with 9 bases of the junction left unmatched. The CDR3 runs 16 residues.

This clonotype was seen repeatedly, ten times or more. This chain joins TRBV29-1 and TRBJ2-3; D is undetermined. Trimming removed 5 bases at V and 2 bases at J, with 14 bases between. Germline V lookup: CDR1 SQVTM, CDR2 ANQGSEA. The CDR3 extends over 14 amino acids. In DNA, the CDR3 is TGCAGCGTTTGTGTCTGGGCTGTCACAGATACGCAGTATTTT. Its translation: CSVCVWAVTDTQYF.

This clonotype was counted at least ten times. The chain couples TRBV28 to TRBJ2-5, with D unresolved. In germline, CDR1 is MDHEN, CDR2 SYDVKM. V lost 7 bases and J 4 bases, leaving 16 bases between the germline ends. The CDR3 contains 14 residues. The CDR3 sequence: CASTQQSPGETQYF. The CDR3 bases are TGTGCCAGCACCCAACAAAGTCCGGGAGAGACCCAGTACTTC.

The chain employs TRBV6-4 and TRBJ2-1; D gene ambiguous. The CDR3 has 16 residues. The V and J ends lost 0 bases and 0 bases respectively, with 9 bases between them. From germline, CDR1 is MRHNA and CDR2 SNTAGT. CDR3 loop: CASSDSFESSYNEQFF. The CDR3 DNA sequence: TGTGCCAGCAGTGACTCCTTTGAGAGCTCCTACAATGAGCAGTTCTTC.

This clonotype has at least ten counts. This chain uses TRBV6-6 with TRBJ2-7; perhaps TRBD1 as D (6 bases). Trimming took 7 bases from V and 6 from J, leaving 13 bases between them. CDR1 MNHNY and CDR2 SVGAGI come from the germline V gene (reference sequence). The CDR3 runs to 12 residues. CDR3 loop: CASTAEGVEQYF. The DNA of the CDR3 is TGTGCCAGCACAGCTGAGGGGGTCGAGCAGTACTTC.

This clonotype occurred many times. The gene calls are TRBV20-1 and TRBJ2-1, with no clear D. The CDR3 extends over 13 amino acids. Trimming stripped 6 bases from V and 6 bases from J, with 15 bases between. Germline values: CDR1 DFQATT, CDR2 SNEGSKA (reference sequence). The CDR3 sequence: CSAGRGGSNEQFF. In DNA, the CDR3 is TGCAGTGCCGGCCGAGGCGGTTCCAATGAGCAGTTCTTC.

This clonotype showed up many times. The V call is TRBV24-1, the J call TRBJ2-1; TRBD1 matches 8 bases. Trimming cost V 4 bases and J 0 bases; bases outside gene matches: 4. There are 16 residues in the CDR3. Germline V gene lookup returns CDR1 KGHDR and CDR2 SFDVKD. The CDR3 spells CATSDNRGSSYNEQFF. CDR3 sequence (DNA): TGTGCCACCAGTGACAACAGGGGGAGCTCCTACAATGAGCAGTTCTTC.